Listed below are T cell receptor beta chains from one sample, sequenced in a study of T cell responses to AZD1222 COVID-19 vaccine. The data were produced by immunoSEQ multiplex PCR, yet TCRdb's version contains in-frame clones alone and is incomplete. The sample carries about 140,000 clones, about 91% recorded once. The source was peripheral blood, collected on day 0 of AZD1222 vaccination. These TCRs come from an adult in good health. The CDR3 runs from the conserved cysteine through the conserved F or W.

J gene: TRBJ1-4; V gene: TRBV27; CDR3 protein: CASSPLRAATNEKLFF
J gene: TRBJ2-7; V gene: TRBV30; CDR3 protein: CAWKYAQGGYEQYF
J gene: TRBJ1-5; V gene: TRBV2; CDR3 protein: CASQGEPIIQPQHF
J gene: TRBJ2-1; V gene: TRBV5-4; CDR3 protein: CASSSGLAGPHEQFF
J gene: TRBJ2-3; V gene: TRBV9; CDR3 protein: CASSVGGLGADTQYF
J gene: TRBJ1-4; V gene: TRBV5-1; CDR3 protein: CASSLGGPNEKLFF
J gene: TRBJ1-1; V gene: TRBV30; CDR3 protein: CASEQGGGTEAFF
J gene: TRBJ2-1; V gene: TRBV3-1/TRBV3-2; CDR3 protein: CASSQMARNYNEQFF
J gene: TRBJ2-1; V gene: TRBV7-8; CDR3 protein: CASSSWTSVHEQFF
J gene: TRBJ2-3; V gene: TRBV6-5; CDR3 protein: CASSPGPDTQYF
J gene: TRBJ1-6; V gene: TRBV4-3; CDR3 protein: CASSQDPGSNSPLHF
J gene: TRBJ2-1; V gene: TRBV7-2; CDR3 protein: CASSLLGTSGSNEQFF
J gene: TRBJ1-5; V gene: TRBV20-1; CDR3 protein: CSASFPQMTVNQPQHF
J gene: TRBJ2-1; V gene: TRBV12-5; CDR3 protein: CASALSDEQFF
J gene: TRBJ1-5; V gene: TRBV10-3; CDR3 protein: CAISESGRDQPQHF
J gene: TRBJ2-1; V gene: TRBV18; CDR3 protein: CASSPSLADNEQFF
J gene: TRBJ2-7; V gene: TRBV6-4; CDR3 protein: CASSPTSGRTEQYF
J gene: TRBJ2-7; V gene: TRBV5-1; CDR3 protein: CASSHNPSGTATYEQYF
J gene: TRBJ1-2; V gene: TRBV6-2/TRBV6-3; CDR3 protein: CASSYVTTDLPDGYTF
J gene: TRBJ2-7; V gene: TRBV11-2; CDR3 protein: CASSSIVGTSDEQYF
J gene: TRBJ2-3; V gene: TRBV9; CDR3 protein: CASSVNFGSGTDTQYF
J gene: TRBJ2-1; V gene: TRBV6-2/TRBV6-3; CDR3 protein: CASSFRPGYNEQFF
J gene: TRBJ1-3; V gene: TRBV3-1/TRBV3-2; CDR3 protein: CASTRGQGSSGNTIYF
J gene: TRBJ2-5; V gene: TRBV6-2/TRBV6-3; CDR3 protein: CASTPPRVETQYF
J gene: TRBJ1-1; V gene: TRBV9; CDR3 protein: CASSVEEMNTEAFF
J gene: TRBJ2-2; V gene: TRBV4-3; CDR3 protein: CASSQDVTNTLKGGELFF
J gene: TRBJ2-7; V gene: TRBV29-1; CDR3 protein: CSVEGGLEQYF
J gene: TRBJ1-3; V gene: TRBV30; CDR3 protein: CALRPGGRNTIYF
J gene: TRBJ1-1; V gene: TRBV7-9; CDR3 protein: CASSDRQALGLNTEAFF
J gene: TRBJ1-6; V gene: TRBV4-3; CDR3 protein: CASSQDSFSPLHF
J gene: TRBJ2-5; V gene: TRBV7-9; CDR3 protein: CASSLDVAGVLGETQYF
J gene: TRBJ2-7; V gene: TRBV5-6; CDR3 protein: CASSLVSGYEQYF
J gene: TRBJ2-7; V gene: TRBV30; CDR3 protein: CAWSERGRGLEVQYF
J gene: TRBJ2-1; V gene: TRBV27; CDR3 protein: CASTKVSLAGLSYNEQFF
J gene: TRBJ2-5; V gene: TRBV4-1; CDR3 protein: CASSQDVETQETQYF
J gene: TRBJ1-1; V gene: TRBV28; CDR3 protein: CATDRRAGEAFF
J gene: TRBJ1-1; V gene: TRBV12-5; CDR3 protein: CASGLRGEAFF